The next 5 T cell receptor beta chains were all read from a single sample in a study of Ad26.COV2.S vaccination and SARS-CoV-2 variants. Only in-frame clones appear in the TCRdb table, and some are missing; sequencing was by immunoSEQ multiplex PCR. Of around 100,000 clones in the sample, around three quarters were seen once. Material: peripheral blood, obtained after recovery from COVID-19. The receptor set was obtained from a human donor who had recovered from COVID-19.

The J gene is TRBJ2-5, the V gene TRBV20-1, with a possible D match to TRBD1 (6 bases). This CDR3 region has 15 residues. The germline V and J ends were trimmed by 3 bases and 2 bases, with 16 bases remaining between them. Per the germline V gene, CDR1 is DFQATT and CDR2 is SNEGSKA (reference sequence). CDR3 DNA sequence: TGCAGTGCTAGTCGGCCAGGGGATGTGCAAGAGACCCAGTACTTC. As protein: CSASRPGDVQETQYF.

V and J are TRBV4-1 and TRBJ1-1; D gene uncertain. Trimming took off 0 bases at V and 3 bases at J, with 8 bases between the two ends. The CDR3 is 14 residues long. Germline CDR1 and CDR2: MGHRA and YSYEKL. The CDR3 bases are TGCGCCAGCAGCCAAGAATTAGGGTACACTGAAGCTTTCTTT. Residues: CASSQELGYTEAFF.

The J gene is TRBJ1-1, the V gene TRBV5-1; no clear D. The CDR3 sequence is 15 residues long. The germline V gene has CDR1 SGHRS and CDR2 YFSETQ. Trimming took off 4 bases at V and 0 bases at J, with 13 bases between the two ends. DNA for the CDR3: TGCGCCAGCAGCCGGATCTACGCCATGAACACTGAAGCTTTCTTT. The encoded protein is CASSRIYAMNTEAFF.

The CDR3 protein is CASRSGTQYTEAFF. In nucleotides, the CDR3 is TGTGCCAGCAGGTCCGGGACCCAGTACACTGAAGCTTTCTTT. The V and J genes are TRBV6-5 and TRBJ1-1; weak D call: TRBD1 (5 bases). The germline V and J ends were trimmed by 6 bases and 3 bases, with 14 bases remaining between them. The CDR3 is 14 amino acids. The V gene's germline CDR1 is MNHEY and CDR2 SVGAGI.

The genes are TRBV4-1 and TRBJ2-7, with D unresolved. V was pared by 3 bases and J by 2 bases, with 17 bases between. CDR3 size: 16 residues. The germline CDR1 and CDR2 sequences are MGHRA and YSYEKL. The CDR3 protein is CASSHPAALNTYEQYF. DNA for the CDR3: TGCGCCAGCAGCCATCCTGCGGCCCTTAACACCTACGAGCAGTACTTC.